This TCR beta chain comes out of a study of patients and donors after allogeneic stem cell transplantation. Each CDR3 protein is one row after TCRdb ran MiXCR on the RT-PCR reads. The profile covers about 960,000 distinct CDR3 sequences, with 18% appearing a single time and 5% to 6.5% taken by the ten largest. The V gene end was trimmed by 3 bases and the J gene end by 5 bases; junction bases not matched to a gene: 5. The CDR3 contains 15 residues. Germline V CDR1 and CDR2: SGHRS, YFSETQ. The source material was blood, either unsorted or a sorted T cell fraction (not recorded which). The clonotype was recovered from a human donor who was either an allogeneic HSCT recipient or a stem cell or donor lymphocyte infusion donor (not recorded which). It is not recorded whose cells these are; they may come from a transplant donor. The chain employs TRBV5-1 and TRBJ2-1; 10 nucleotides align to TRBD2. In nucleotides, the CDR3 is TGCGCCAGCAGCTCCATAGCGGGAGGCGACAATGAGCAGTTCTTC. Protein: CASSSIAGGDNEQFF.